This T cell receptor (beta chain) was captured by sequencing in a study of T cells in Graves' hyperthyroidism and ophthalmopathy. This clonotype showed up many times. What it binds is not known. Study results and caveats: Ophthalmopathy got predicted by the model a median about 6.5 months before its onset.

A NOSPECS grade of at least 4, a Clinical Activity Score of at least 3 and duration under 3 months were recorded in ophthalmopathy patients. Exclusion criteria comprised uncontrolled infection, other autoimmune disease, pregnancy or lactation. The CDR3 is 13 amino acids. The germline V gene encodes CDR1 SQVTM and CDR2 ANQGSEA. Trimming cost V 7 bases and J 4 bases, with 16 bases left between them. TCR beta CDR3 sequences were amplified from RNA transcripts. RT-PCR in the first round (using the HTBI primer set) targeted the TCR CDR3. One entry per CDR3 protein results from TCRdb running MiXCR on the multiplex PCR reads. The sample records 400,000 to 450,000 distinct CDR3 sequences, about 15% being singletons.

The chain joins TRBV29-1 to TRBJ2-5; perhaps TRBD1 as D (6 bases). Sequences were obtained from blood. This TCR derives from a young man with Graves' ophthalmopathy. The CDR3, as DNA: TGCAGCGGTAGCAGGGGTGTTCGAGAGACCCAGTACTTC. It encodes CSGSRGVRETQYF. The full variable domain, rest sourced from reference TRBV29-1 and TRBJ2-5, is SAVISQKPSRDICQRGTSLTIQCQVDSQVTMMFWYRQQPGQSLTLIATANQGSEATYESGFVIDKFPISRPNLTFSTLTVSNMSPEDSSIYLCSGSRGVRETQYFGPGTRLLVL.